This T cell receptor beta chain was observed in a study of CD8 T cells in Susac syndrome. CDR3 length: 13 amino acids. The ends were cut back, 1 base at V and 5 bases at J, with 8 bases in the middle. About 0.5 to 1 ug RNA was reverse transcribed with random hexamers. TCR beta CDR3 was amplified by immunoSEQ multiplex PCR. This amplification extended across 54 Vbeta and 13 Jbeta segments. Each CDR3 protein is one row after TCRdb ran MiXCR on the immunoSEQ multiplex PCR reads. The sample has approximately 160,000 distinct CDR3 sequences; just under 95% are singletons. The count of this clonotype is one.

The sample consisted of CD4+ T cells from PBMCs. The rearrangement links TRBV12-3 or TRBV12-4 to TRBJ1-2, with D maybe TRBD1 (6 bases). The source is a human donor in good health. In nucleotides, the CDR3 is TGTGCCAGCAGTTTAGGACAGGAATATGGCTACACCTTC. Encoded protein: CASSLGQEYGYTF.